These 26 T cell receptor beta chains share one sample of origin, sequenced in a study of PD-L1 blockade in urothelial cancer. Some clones are missing from TCRdb's copy, which holds only in-frame ones; the method was immunoSEQ multiplex PCR. The sample lists 50,000 to 60,000 clones, roughly 86% occurring once. The sample consisted of PBMCs, taken around atezolizumab (anti-PD-L1) treatment. These receptors all stem from a man in his fifties or sixties with urothelial cancer.

V and J are TRBV7-6 and TRBJ1-1; 11 bases align to TRBD1. This CDR3 is 16 amino acids long. The V gene's germline CDR1 is SGHVS and CDR2 FNYEAQ. J lost 3 bases, V lost 2 bases, and 5 bases had no gene match. CDR3 residues: CASSLLPGQGDTEAFF. DNA of the CDR3: TGTGCCAGCAGCTTATTACCGGGACAGGGGGACACTGAAGCTTTCTTT.

The chain carries TRBV27 and TRBJ2-1; no definite D call. The CDR3 has 13 residues. CDR1 is MNHEY and CDR2 is SMNVEV in the germline V gene (reference sequence). V was cut by 5 bases and J by 6 bases, with 11 bases left in between. For the CDR3, the DNA is TGTGCCAGCAGTAAAGAGCGTGGCAATGAGCAGTTCTTC. Its translation: CASSKERGNEQFF.

This clone appeared once. J is TRBJ2-2 and V is TRBV29-1; 9 nucleotides line up with TRBD2. Germline CDR1 and CDR2: SQVTM and ANQGSEA. This CDR3 is built from 18 residues. Trimming cost V 3 bases and J 6 bases; bases outside gene matches: 17. In DNA, the CDR3 is TGCAGCGTTGAGACAAAGGATGGCCTAGCGGGAAAGTCCGGGGAGCTGTTTTTT. As protein: CSVETKDGLAGKSGELFF.

This sequence joins TRBV19 and TRBJ1-5, with 11 bases identical to TRBD1. V shed 7 bases, J shed 7 bases, and the junction held 9 bases outside the gene matches. The CDR3 extends over 15 amino acids. Germline V CDR1 and CDR2: LNHDA, SQIVND (reference sequence). The chain's CDR3 is CASKGDRGSWQPQHF. The CDR3 coding sequence is TGTGCCAGTAAGGGGGACAGGGGGAGTTGGCAGCCCCAGCATTTT.

The chain has TRBV6-1 and TRBJ2-3; D possibly corresponds to TRBD2 (5 bases). CDR3 length: 15 amino acids. Germline lookup yields CDR1 MNHNS and CDR2 SASEGT. V was clipped by 0 bases and J by 4 bases, with 11 bases between them. The CDR3 sequence is CASSEAGVRSDTQYF. CDR3 coding DNA: TGTGCCAGCAGTGAAGCGGGAGTGAGATCAGATACGCAGTATTTT.

The V gene is TRBV11-2, the J gene TRBJ2-7; D may be TRBD1 (6 bases). Germline assignment: CDR1 SGHAT and CDR2 FQNNGV. This CDR3 spans 14 amino acids. V dropped 5 bases and J dropped 5 bases, with 16 bases sitting between them. The DNA for the CDR3 is TGTGCCAGCAGCCTTACAGGGAATCCCCACGAGCAGTACTTC. It specifies CASSLTGNPHEQYF.

The genes are TRBV6-1 and TRBJ2-4; no reliable D call. The CDR3 covers 14 residues. Deletions cut 4 bases from V and 4 bases from J, with 11 bases between. Germline V CDR1 and CDR2: MNHNS, SASEGT. CDR3 in amino acids: CASSGEVIKNIQYF. As DNA, the CDR3 is TGTGCCAGCAGTGGTGAGGTTATAAAAAACATTCAGTACTTC.

This clone came up once. The chain carries TRBV5-6 and TRBJ1-2, with D tentatively TRBD1 (5 bases). With 1 base removed from V and 4 bases from J, the gap between germline ends came to 14 bases. The CDR3 runs to 15 residues. The V gene's germline CDR1 is SGHDT and CDR2 YYEEEE. CDR3 region: CASSLRTGVVYGYTF. CDR3 nucleotide sequence: TGTGCCAGCAGCTTGAGAACAGGAGTAGTCTATGGCTACACCTTC.

V and J are TRBV7-3 and TRBJ2-1; 7 bases fit TRBD1. V trimming: 5 bases; J trimming: 3 bases; junction bases outside the gene matches: 7. Germline CDR1 and CDR2: SGHTA and FQGTGA. CDR3 length: 15 residues. Written as DNA, the CDR3 is TGTGCCAGCAGCCCAGGGGGTCGGAACTACAATGAGCAGTTCTTC. Its translation: CASSPGGRNYNEQFF.

The V call is TRBV5-1, the J call TRBJ2-7, with TRBD2 identical over 11 bases. Germline CDR1 is SGHRS and CDR2 is YFSETQ. The CDR3 extends over 16 amino acids. Trimming cost V 4 bases and J 2 bases; bases outside gene matches: 8. The DNA of the CDR3 is TGCGCCAGCAGCGCCGCGGGACTAGCGGAACCCTACGAGCAGTACTTC. Protein sequence: CASSAAGLAEPYEQYF.

The genes are TRBV18 and TRBJ1-2; TRBD1 agrees at 10 bases. Trimming removed 6 bases from V and 4 bases from J; junction bases left unmatched: 8. CDR3 length: 15 residues. The germline gives CDR1 KGHSH, CDR2 LQKENI. CDR3: CASSLGQGVGYGYTF. CDR3 nucleotides: TGTGCCAGCTCCCTTGGACAGGGGGTCGGCTATGGCTACACCTTC.

The genes are TRBV18 and TRBJ2-7; 9 bases align to TRBD2. CDR1 is KGHSH and CDR2 is LQKENI in the germline V gene. The CDR3 is 14 amino acids. Unmatched junction bases numbered 5, after V lost 2 bases and J lost 6 bases. The CDR3 is CASSPGRGGREQYF. Written as DNA, the CDR3 is TGTGCCAGCTCACCAGGGCGGGGGGGTCGCGAGCAGTACTTC.

The J gene is TRBJ2-3, the V gene TRBV28; 13 bases are a match to TRBD2. Germline loops: CDR1 MDHEN, CDR2 SYDVKM. The CDR3 runs to 17 residues. The trim removed 4 bases at V and 4 bases at J, leaving 8 bases unmatched. The CDR3 here is CASSSDGTSGKADTQYF. As DNA, the CDR3 is TGTGCCAGCAGTTCGGACGGGACTAGCGGGAAGGCAGATACGCAGTATTTT.

The J gene is TRBJ1-2, the V gene TRBV18, with a possible D match to TRBD1 (6 bases). Germline CDR1 KGHSH, CDR2 LQKENI. V lost 5 bases and J 8 bases, leaving 15 bases between the germline ends. The CDR3 totals 13 residues. This chain's CDR3 is CASSSDRSNGYTF. The CDR3 DNA reads TGTGCCAGCTCATCTGACAGGAGCAACGGCTACACCTTC. The full variable domain, its missing parts supplied by reference TRBV18 and TRBJ1-2, is NAGVMQNPRHLVRRRGQEARLRCSPMKGHSHVYWYRQLPEEGLKFMVYLQKENIIDESGMPKERFSAEFPKEGPSILRIQQVVRGDSAAYFCASSSDRSNGYTFGSGTRLTVV.

The chain carries TRBV28 and TRBJ1-2, with 8 nucleotides matching TRBD1. CDR3 size: 15 residues. Unmatched junction bases numbered 11, after V lost 4 bases and J lost 7 bases. CDR1 is MDHEN, CDR2 SYDVKM, per germline. The CDR3 loop reads CASSYGQGLLGGYTF. CDR3 nucleotide sequence: TGTGCCAGCAGTTACGGACAGGGCCTGTTGGGTGGCTACACCTTC.

The rearrangement joins TRBV5-1 to TRBJ2-6; 12 bases are a match to TRBD1. Trimming cost V 4 bases and J 2 bases; bases outside gene matches: 1. Germline V CDR1 and CDR2: SGHRS, YFSETQ. The CDR3 loop spans 16 amino acids. The CDR3 loop is CASSGTGGAGANVLTF. The CDR3 coding sequence is TGCGCCAGCAGCGGGACAGGGGGCGCTGGGGCCAACGTCCTGACTTTC.

This clone was detected a few times. J is TRBJ2-3 and V is TRBV5-1; possibly TRBD2 for D (6 bases). This CDR3 is built from 13 residues. CDR1 SGHRS and CDR2 YFSETQ come from the germline V gene. V dropped 9 bases and J dropped 5 bases, with 16 bases sitting between them. As DNA, the CDR3 is TGCGCCACCGCCACCGGGAGCGAAGATACGCAGTATTTT. Translation: CATATGSEDTQYF.

This clone was seen once. The chain carries TRBV29-1 and TRBJ1-1; D uncertain. Germline V gene data show CDR1 as SQVTM and CDR2 as ANQGSEA. This CDR3 is built from 13 residues. V gave up 4 bases and J gave up 1 base, with 10 bases separating them. CDR3 in DNA: TGCAGCGTTGGGACTCCGGGGAACACTGAAGCTTTCTTT. Translation: CSVGTPGNTEAFF.

This clone was seen a single time. The chain is built from TRBV7-8 and TRBJ2-5; 14 bases are shared with TRBD2. Losses at the gene ends were 5 bases for V and 5 bases for J; bases not matched to a gene: 13. The CDR3 totals 18 residues. CDR1 is SGHVS and CDR2 is FQNEAQ in the germline V gene. CDR3 sequence reads: CASSPGGGLAGGWETQYF. CDR3 sequence (DNA): TGTGCCAGCAGCCCAGGGGGAGGACTAGCGGGAGGTTGGGAGACCCAGTACTTC.

This clone occurred once. This chain uses TRBV15 with TRBJ2-7, with 8 bases fitting TRBD2. CDR3 length equals 15 residues. The germline V gene encodes CDR1 LNHNV and CDR2 YYDKDF (reference sequence). Trimming cost V 5 bases and J 0 bases; bases outside gene matches: 6. The CDR3 reads CATSPGGRTSYEQYF. DNA for the CDR3: TGTGCCACCAGCCCGGGGGGGCGGACCTCCTACGAGCAGTACTTC.

This chain links TRBV6-1 with TRBJ1-2; D uncertain. Germline loops: CDR1 MNHNS, CDR2 SASEGT. V dropped 7 bases and J dropped 9 bases, with 12 bases sitting between them. This CDR3 spans 11 amino acids. The CDR3 spells CASTEGARYTF. DNA of the CDR3: TGTGCCAGCACGGAAGGAGCGCGCTACACCTTC.

The genes are TRBV5-1 and TRBJ1-1, with D hard to call. CDR1 and CDR2 (germline): SGHRS, YFSETQ. This CDR3 spans 13 amino acids. V lost 0 bases and J lost 3, with 6 bases in between. In DNA form, the CDR3 reads TGCGCCAGCAGCTTGGTTCGGGACACTGAAGCTTTCTTT. Translating gives CASSLVRDTEAFF.

This clone was picked up a small number of times. V usage is TRBV30 and J usage is TRBJ2-1; the D is unclear. Germline loops: CDR1 GTSNPN, CDR2 SVGIG (reference sequence). Trimming stripped 2 bases from V and 4 bases from J, with 6 bases between. The CDR3 loop spans 12 amino acids. CDR3 residues: CAWSSQYNEQFF. The CDR3 DNA follows: TGTGCCTGGAGTTCCCAATACAATGAGCAGTTCTTC. The whole variable domain, remainder taken from reference TRBV30 and TRBJ2-1, is SQTIHQWPATLVQPVGSPLSLECTVEGTSNPNLYWYRQAAGRGLQLLFYSVGIGQISSEVPQNLSASRPQDRQFILSSKKLLLSDSGFYLCAWSSQYNEQFFGPGTRLTVL.

The chain joins TRBV6-6 to TRBJ1-1; TRBD1 is a possible D gene (5 bases). V was shortened by 2 bases and J by 9 bases, with 13 bases between the two germline ends. Germline CDR1 and CDR2: MNHNY and SVGAGI (reference sequence). The CDR3 loop spans 13 amino acids. CDR3 nucleotide sequence: TGTGCCAGCAGTTACGGAGGGGCCGAAAAAGCTTTCTTT. It yields the protein CASSYGGAEKAFF.

This clone was seen a few times. In DNA form, the CDR3 reads TGTGCCAGCAGCAAAGGTAGTAGCGGGGGCTACAATGAGCAGTTCTTC. It codes for CASSKGSSGGYNEQFF. V and J are TRBV21-1 and TRBJ2-1; whether TRBD2, the table's D call, matches the DNA was not checked. TRBV21-1 is assigned pseudogene status. CDR3 length: 16 amino acids.

The chain uses TRBV5-5 and TRBJ1-1; TRBD1 matches at 9 bases. The germline gives CDR1 SGHKS, CDR2 YYEKEE (reference sequence). The CDR3 covers 13 residues. The trim removed 3 bases at V and 4 bases at J, leaving 1 base unmatched. This CDR3 is CASSWDRATEAFF. The CDR3 bases are TGTGCCAGCAGCTGGGACAGGGCCACTGAAGCTTTCTTT.